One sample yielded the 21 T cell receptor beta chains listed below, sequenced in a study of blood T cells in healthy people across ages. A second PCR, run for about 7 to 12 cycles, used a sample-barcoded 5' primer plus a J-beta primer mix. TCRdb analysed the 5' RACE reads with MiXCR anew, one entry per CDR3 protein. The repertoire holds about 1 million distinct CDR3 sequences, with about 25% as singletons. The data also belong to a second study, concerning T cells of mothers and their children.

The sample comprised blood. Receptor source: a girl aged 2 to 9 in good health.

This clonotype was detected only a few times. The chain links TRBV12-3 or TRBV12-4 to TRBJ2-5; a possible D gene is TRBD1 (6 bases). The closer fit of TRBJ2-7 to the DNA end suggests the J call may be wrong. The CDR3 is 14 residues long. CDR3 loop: CASSFGTQGYEQYF. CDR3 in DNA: TGTGCCAGCAGTTTTGGGACACAAGGTTACGAGCAGTACTTC.

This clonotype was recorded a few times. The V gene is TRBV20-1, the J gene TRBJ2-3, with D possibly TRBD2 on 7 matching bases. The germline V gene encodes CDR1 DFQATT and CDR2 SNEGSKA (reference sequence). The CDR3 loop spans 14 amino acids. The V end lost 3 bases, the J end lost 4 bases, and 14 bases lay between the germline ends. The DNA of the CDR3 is TGCAGTGCTAGGATGGGGGGGGCCTCAGATACGCAGTATTTT. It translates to CSARMGGASDTQYF.

DNA for the CDR3: TGTGCCAGCAGTTTGCGCCAGGGAGGGCCAGAGACCCAGTACTTC. It is translated as CASSLRQGGPETQYF. The rearrangement uses TRBV28 and TRBJ2-1, with TRBD2 matching over 7 bases. The J call may not be correct, given that the DNA end is closer to TRBJ2-5. Germline lookup yields CDR1 MDHEN and CDR2 SYDVKM. The CDR3 is 15 amino acids.

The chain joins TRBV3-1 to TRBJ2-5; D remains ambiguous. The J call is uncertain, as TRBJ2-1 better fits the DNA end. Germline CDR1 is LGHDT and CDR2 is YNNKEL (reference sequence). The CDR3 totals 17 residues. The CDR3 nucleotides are TGTGCCAGCAGCCAAGTCCGAGGCAGGATCTCCTACAATGAGCAGTTCTTC. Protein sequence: CASSQVRGRISYNEQFF.

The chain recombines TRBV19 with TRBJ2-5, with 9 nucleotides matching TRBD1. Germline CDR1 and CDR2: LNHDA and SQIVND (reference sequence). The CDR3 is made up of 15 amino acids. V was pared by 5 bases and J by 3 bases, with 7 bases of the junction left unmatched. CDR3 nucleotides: TGTGCCAGTAGTGCCCCAGACAGGGGGAAAGAGACCCAGTACTTC. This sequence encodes CASSAPDRGKETQYF.

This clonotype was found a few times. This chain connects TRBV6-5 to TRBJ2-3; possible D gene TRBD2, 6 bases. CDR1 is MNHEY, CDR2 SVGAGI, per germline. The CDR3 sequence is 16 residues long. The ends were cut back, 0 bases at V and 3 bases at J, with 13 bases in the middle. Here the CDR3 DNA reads TGTGCCAGCAGTTACTCGATCGGGGGATATACAGATACGCAGTATTTT. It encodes CASSYSIGGYTDTQYF.

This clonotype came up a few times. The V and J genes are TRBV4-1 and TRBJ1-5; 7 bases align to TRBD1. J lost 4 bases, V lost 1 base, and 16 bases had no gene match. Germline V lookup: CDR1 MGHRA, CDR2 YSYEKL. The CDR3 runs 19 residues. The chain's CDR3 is CASSQGRPPFGTDNQPQHF. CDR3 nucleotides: TGCGCCAGCAGCCAAGGCCGACCACCTTTCGGGACAGATAATCAGCCCCAGCATTTT.

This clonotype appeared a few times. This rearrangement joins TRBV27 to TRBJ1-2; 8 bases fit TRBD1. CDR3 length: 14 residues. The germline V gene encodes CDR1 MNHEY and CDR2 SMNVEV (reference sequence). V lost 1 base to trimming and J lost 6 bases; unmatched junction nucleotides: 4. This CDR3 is CASSLYRGGDGYTF. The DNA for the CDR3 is TGTGCCAGCAGTTTATACAGGGGGGGCGATGGCTACACCTTC.

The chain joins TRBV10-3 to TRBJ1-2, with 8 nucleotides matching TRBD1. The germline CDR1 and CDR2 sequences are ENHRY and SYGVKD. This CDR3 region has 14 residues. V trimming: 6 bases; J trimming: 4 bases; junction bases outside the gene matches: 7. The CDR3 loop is CAISSGQGGYGYTF. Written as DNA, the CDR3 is TGTGCCATCAGCTCCGGACAGGGCGGCTATGGCTACACCTTC.

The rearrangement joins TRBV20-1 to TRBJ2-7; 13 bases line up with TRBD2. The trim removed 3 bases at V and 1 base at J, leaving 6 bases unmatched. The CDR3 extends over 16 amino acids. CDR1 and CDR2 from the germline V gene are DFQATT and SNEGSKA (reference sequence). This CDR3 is CSARKTSGGISYEQYF. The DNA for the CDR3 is TGCAGTGCTAGGAAGACTAGCGGGGGGATTTCCTACGAGCAGTACTTC.

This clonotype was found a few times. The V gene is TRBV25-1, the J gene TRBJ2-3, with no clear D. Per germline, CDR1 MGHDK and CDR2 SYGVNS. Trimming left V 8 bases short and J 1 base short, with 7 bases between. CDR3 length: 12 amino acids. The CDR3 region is CASRIGTDTQYF. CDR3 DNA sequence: TGTGCCAGCCGGATAGGCACAGATACGCAGTATTTT.

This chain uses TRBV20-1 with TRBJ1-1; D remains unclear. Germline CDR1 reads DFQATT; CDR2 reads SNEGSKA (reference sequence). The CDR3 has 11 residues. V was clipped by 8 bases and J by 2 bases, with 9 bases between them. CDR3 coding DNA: TGCAGTACCACTAGAAACACTGAAGCTTTCTTT. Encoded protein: CSTTRNTEAFF.

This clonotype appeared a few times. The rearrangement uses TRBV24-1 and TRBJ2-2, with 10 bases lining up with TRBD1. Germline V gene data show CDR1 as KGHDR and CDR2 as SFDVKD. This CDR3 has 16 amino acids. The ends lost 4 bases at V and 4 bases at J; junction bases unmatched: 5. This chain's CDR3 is CATSETGTGVTGELFF. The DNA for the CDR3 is TGTGCCACCAGTGAGACCGGGACAGGGGTCACCGGGGAGCTGTTTTTT.

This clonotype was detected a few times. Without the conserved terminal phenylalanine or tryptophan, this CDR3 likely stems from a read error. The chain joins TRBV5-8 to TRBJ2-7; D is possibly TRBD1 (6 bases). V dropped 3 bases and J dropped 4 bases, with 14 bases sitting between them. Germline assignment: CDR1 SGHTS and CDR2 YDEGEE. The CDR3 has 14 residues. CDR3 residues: CASSYGQLGYEQYL. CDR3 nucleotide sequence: TGTGCCAGCAGCTACGGACAGTTAGGGTACGAGCAGTACCTC.

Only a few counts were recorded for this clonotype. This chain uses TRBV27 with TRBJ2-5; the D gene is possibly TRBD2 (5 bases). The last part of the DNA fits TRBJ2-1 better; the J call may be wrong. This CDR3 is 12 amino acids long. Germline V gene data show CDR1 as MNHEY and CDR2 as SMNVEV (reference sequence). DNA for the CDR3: TGTGCCAGCACCCCACTAGTTGGTGAGCAGTTCTTC. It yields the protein CASTPLVGEQFF.

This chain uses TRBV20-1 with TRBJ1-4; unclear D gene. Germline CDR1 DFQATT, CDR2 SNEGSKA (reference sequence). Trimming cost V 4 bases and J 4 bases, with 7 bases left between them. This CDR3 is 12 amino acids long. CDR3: CSATMHNEKLFF. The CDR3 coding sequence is TGCAGTGCTACGATGCATAATGAAAAACTGTTTTTT.

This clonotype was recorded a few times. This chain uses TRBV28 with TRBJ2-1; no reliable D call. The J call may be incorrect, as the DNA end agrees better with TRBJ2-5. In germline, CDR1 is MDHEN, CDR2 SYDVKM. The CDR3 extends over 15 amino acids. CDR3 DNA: TGTGCCAGCAGTTCCCGAGTCGAAGTGGAAGAGACCCAGTACTTC. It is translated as CASSSRVEVEETQYF.

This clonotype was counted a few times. CDR3 nucleotides: TGTGCCAGCAGCCAAGATTTTGGAGGGGCCTTACCCGATACGCAGTATTTT. This codes for CASSQDFGGALPDTQYF. The chain employs TRBV3-1 and TRBJ2-3; D is perhaps TRBD2 (6 bases). The CDR3 length is 17 residues. The germline CDR1 and CDR2 sequences are LGHDT and YNNKEL (reference sequence). Trimming shortened V by 0 bases and J by 6 bases, and 19 bases separated the two germline ends.

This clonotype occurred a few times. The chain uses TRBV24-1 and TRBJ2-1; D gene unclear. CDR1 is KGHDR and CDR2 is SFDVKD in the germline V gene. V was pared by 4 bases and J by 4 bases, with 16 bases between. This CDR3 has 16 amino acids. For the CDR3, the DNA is TGTGCCACCAGTGAAACCCGTGAGACCGGATACAATGAGCAGTTCTTC. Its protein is CATSETRETGYNEQFF.

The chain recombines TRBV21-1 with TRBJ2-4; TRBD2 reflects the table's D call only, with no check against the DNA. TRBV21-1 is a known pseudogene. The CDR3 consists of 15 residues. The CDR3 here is CASSGREGAKNIQYF. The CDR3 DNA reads TGTGCCAGCAGCGGCCGGGAGGGAGCCAAAAACATTCAGTACTTC.

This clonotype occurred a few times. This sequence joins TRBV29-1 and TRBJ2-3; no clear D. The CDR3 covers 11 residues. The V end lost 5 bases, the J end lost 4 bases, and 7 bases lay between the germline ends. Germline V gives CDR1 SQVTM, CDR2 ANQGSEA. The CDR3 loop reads CSVSDSDTQYF. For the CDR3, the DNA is TGCAGCGTTTCCGACTCAGATACGCAGTATTTT.